This TCR beta chain was sequenced for a study of shared clonotypes between healthy human individuals. The CDR3 consists of 15 residues. The germline gives CDR1 SEHNR, CDR2 FQNEAQ (reference sequence). V lost 8 bases, J lost 4 bases, and 12 bases stayed unmatched. CD45RO-negative cells were positively selected for CCR7, leaving out terminally differentiated effector memory CD45RA+ cells. Assay used: immunoSEQ multiplex PCR; TCRdb lists only in-frame clones, some missing. The table lists about 580,000 clones, roughly 98% of them singletons. This chain links TRBV7-9 with TRBJ2-3; the match to TRBD1 covers 7 bases. The source of this sequence is a man under 40 in good health. The sequenced sample consisted of naive CD8+ T cells sorted from blood. The chain's CDR3 is CASGTGQGVADTQYF. The CDR3 DNA sequence: TGTGCCAGCGGGACGGGGCAGGGGGTCGCAGATACGCAGTATTTT. The variable domain in full, completed from reference TRBV7-9 and TRBJ2-3, reads DTGVSQNPRHKITKRGQNVTFRCDPISEHNRLYWYRQTLGQGPEFLTYFQNEAQLEKSRLLSDRFSAERPKGSFSTLEIQRTEQGDSAMYLCASGTGQGVADTQYFGPGTRLTVL.